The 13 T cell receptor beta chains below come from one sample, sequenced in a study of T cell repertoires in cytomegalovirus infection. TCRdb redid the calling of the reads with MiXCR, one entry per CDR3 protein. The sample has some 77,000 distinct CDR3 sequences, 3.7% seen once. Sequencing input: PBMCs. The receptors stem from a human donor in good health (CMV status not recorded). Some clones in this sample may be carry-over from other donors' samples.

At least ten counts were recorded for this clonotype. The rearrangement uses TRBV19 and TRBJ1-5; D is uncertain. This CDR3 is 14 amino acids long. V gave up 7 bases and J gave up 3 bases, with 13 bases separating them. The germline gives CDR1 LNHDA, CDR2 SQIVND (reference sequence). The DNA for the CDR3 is TGTGCCAGTAAAGAGAAGAACTACAATCAGCCCCAGCATTTT. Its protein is CASKEKNYNQPQHF.

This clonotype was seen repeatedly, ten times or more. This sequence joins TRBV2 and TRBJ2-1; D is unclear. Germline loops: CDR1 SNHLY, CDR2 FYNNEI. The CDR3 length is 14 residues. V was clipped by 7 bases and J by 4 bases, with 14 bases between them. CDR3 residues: CASIPDVNYNEQFF. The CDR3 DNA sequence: TGTGCCAGCATCCCGGACGTTAATTACAATGAGCAGTTCTTC.

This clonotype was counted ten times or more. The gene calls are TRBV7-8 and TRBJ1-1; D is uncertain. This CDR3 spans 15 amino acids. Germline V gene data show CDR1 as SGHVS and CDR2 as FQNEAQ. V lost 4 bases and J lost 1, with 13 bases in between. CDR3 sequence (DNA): TGTGCCAGCAGCTCGGGGAGGGAAGCGAACACTGAAGCTTTCTTT. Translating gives CASSSGREANTEAFF.

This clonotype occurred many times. DNA for the CDR3: TGTGCCAGCAGGGCCTCACCAGCGGGGGTGGGGGAGCAGTTCTTC. Amino acid sequence: CASRASPAGVGEQFF. The rearrangement uses TRBV12-3 or TRBV12-4 and TRBJ2-1; TRBD2 matches at 8 bases. V was clipped by 6 bases and J by 10 bases; unmatched bases: 14. The CDR3 consists of 15 residues.

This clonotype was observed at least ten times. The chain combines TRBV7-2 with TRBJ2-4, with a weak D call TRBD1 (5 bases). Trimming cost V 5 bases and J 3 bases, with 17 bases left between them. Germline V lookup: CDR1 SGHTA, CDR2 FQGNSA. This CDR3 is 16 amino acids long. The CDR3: CASSPEPGIIKNIQYF. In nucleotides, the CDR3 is TGTGCCAGCAGCCCGGAACCAGGGATAATCAAAAACATTCAGTACTTC.

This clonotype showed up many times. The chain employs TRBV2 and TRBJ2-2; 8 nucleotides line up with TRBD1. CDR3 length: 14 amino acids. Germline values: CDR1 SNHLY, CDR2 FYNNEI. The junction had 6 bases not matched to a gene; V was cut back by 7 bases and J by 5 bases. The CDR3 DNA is TGTGCCAGCATTTTGCAGGGGGCTACCGGGGAGCTGTTTTTT. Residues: CASILQGATGELFF.

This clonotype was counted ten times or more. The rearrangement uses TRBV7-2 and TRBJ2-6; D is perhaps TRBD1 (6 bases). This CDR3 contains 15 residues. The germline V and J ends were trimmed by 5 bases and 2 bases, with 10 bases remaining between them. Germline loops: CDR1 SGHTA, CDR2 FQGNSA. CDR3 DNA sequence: TGTGCCAGCAGCCCTCAGGGGCCTGGGGCCAACGTCCTGACTTTC. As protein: CASSPQGPGANVLTF.

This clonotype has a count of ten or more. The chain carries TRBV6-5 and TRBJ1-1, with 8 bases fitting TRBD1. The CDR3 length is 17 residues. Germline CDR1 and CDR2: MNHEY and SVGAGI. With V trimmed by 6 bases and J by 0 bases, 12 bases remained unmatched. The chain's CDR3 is CASRRTGFTDMNTEAFF. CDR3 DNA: TGTGCCAGCAGGAGGACAGGGTTTACCGATATGAACACTGAAGCTTTCTTT.

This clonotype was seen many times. This CDR3 reads CASSLIAVGELFF. CDR3 nucleotides: TGTGCCAGCAGCTTAATAGCGGTCGGGGAGCTGTTTTTT. This sequence joins TRBV7-2 and TRBJ2-2; D is perhaps TRBD2 (6 bases). V lost 2 bases and J 7 bases, leaving 8 bases between the germline ends. CDR1 and CDR2 from the germline V gene are SGHTA and FQGNSA. CDR3 size: 13 residues.

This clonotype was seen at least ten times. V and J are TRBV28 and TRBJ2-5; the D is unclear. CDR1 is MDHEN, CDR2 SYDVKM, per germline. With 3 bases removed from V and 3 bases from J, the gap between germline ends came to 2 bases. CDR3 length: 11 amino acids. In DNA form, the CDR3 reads TGTGCCAGCAGTTTTGAAGAGACCCAGTACTTC. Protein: CASSFEETQYF.

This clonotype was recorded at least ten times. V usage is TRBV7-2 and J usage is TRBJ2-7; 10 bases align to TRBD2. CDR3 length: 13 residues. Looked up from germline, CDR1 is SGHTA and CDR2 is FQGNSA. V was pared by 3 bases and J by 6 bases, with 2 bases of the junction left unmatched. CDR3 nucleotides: TGTGCCAGCAGCTTGGGACTAGCGACCGAGCAGTACTTC. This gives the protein CASSLGLATEQYF.

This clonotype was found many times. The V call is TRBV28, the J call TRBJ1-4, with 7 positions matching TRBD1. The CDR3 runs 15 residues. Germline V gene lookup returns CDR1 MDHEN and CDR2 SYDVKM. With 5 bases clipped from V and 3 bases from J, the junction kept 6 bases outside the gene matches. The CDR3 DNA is TGTGCCAGCAGTCCAGGGGGGTTTGCTAATGAAAAACTGTTTTTT. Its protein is CASSPGGFANEKLFF. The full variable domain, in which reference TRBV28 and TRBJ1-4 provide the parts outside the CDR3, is DVKVTQSSRYLVKRTGEKVFLECVQDMDHENMFWYRQDPGLGLRLIYFSYDVKMKEKGDIPEGYSVSREKKERFSLILESASTNQTSMYLCASSPGGFANEKLFFGSGTQLSVL.

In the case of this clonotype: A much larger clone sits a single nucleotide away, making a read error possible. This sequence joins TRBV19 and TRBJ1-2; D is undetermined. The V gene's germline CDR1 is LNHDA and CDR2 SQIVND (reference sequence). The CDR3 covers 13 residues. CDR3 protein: CVSRPTDNYGYTF. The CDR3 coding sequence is TGTGTCAGCCGCCCGACGGATAACTATGGCTACACCTTC.